A selection of T cell receptor beta chains follows, all from one sample in a study of T cells after yellow fever vaccination. TCRdb reprocessed the 5' RACE reads via MiXCR and lists one record per CDR3 protein. The sample consists of tens of thousands of distinct CDR3 sequences, 13% of them appearing once. The specimen was CD8+ T cells not binding an NS4B(214-222) dextramer, sorted from PBMCs, collected roughly 23 days after the first yellow fever vaccination. All receptors derive from a man aged 18 to 29 who received the YFV17D yellow fever vaccine. CDR3s include the opening cysteine and the closing phenylalanine or tryptophan. The D gene is left open where the match is weak. Clone size is given for some rows only: seen once, a few or many times, or a class if the clone is expanded.

j_call | v_call | d_call | clone_size | cdr3_nt | cdr3_aa
TRBJ1-2 | TRBV4-1 | . | . | TGCGCCAGCAGGTCCGGGACAACGAACTATGGCTACACCTTC | CASRSGTTNYGYTF
TRBJ2-3 | TRBV4-3 | . | . | TGCGCCAGCAGCCAAGATCTGGCCGTCGGGGGTACGCAGTATTTT | CASSQDLAVGGTQYF
TRBJ2-5 | TRBV5-1 | . | few | TGCGCCAGCAGCATAGAACTAGTGCCGGAGACCCAGTACTTC | CASSIELVPETQYF
TRBJ2-1 | TRBV4-2 | TRBD2 | many | TGTGCCAGCAGCCTTGAGACTAGCGGGGAATACAATGAGCAGTTCTTC | CASSLETSGEYNEQFF
TRBJ2-3 | TRBV20-1 | . | few | TGCAGTGCTAGAGATGACGAACAAACGCAGTATTTT | CSARDDEQTQYF
TRBJ2-7 | TRBV6-6 | . | few | TGTGCCAGCAGTGTACCACCCTACGAGCAGTACTTC | CASSVPPYEQYF
TRBJ2-3 | TRBV5-4 | . | . | TGTGCCAGCAGCGTTACGATGGGGCGCTCAGATACGCAGTATTTT | CASSVTMGRSDTQYF
TRBJ1-5 | TRBV20-1 | . | few | TGCAGTGCTAGTAGGGCCGTGAGCAATCAGCCCCAGCATTTT | CSASRAVSNQPQHF
TRBJ1-2 | TRBV6-5 | . | many | TGTGCCAGCAGTTACAAAGTCGCAGGGGCAATTAACTATGGCTACACCTTC | CASSYKVAGAINYGYTF
TRBJ1-1 | TRBV5-1 | . | . | TGCGCCAGCAGTTTAGCCCAGGAGAACACTGAAGCTTTCTTT | CASSLAQENTEAFF
TRBJ2-5 | TRBV3-1 | TRBD1 | few | TGTGCCAGCAGCCAAACAGGGGACCTCCAAGAGACCCAGTACTTC | CASSQTGDLQETQYF
TRBJ1-4 | TRBV7-9 | . | few | TGTGCCAGCAGTTTTGCCCCTGCAACTAATGAAAAACTGTTTTTT | CASSFAPATNEKLFF
TRBJ2-1 | TRBV27 | TRBD2 | . | TGTGCCAGCAGTTATTACGTTTATAGGGGACTAGCTGGCGAGCAGTTCTTC | CASSYYVYRGLAGEQFF
TRBJ2-2 | TRBV6-1 | TRBD2 | few | TGTGCCAGCAGCCCTAGCGGGGGGCCGAACACCGGGGAGCTGTTTTTT | CASSPSGGPNTGELFF
TRBJ2-2 | TRBV10-3 | TRBD1 | . | TGTGCCATCAGCGAACCGGGACAGCTAACCGGGGAGCTGTTTTTT | CAISEPGQLTGELFF
TRBJ1-4 | TRBV7-9 | . | . | TGTGCCAGCAGCTGGACCGAAACTAATGAAAAACTGTTTTTT | CASSWTETNEKLFF
TRBJ2-7 | TRBV4-3 | . | . | TGCGCCAGCAGCGACAGGAAGGGGCAGTACTTC | CASSDRKGQYF
TRBJ2-3 | TRBV4-2 | TRBD2 | few | TGTGCCAGCAGCCCCATAGCGGGAGGCACAGATACGCAGTATTTT | CASSPIAGGTDTQYF